Detailed here is one T cell receptor (beta chain). The antigen remains undetermined. This sample was taken from a study of T cell repertoires in cytomegalovirus infection. Study-level information: The public TCR beta signatures pointed to both CMV infection and matching HLA type. Study-level findings and limits: The response measured ex vivo was dominated by TCR beta clonotypes (HLA-C-restricted and CMV-specific). Public TCR beta family frequency separated CMV-and-HLA carriers, including in an independent cohort.

TCRdb recomputed calls from the reads with MiXCR, one row per CDR3 protein. This sample has around 530,000 distinct CDR3 sequences, with about 26% found just once. This clonotype was obtained from a human donor in good health (CMV status not recorded). Some clones in this sample may be carry-over from other donors' samples. Input material: PBMCs.

CDR3 in DNA: TGTGCCAGCAGTTTATCGGGACACTTTAACAATGAGCAGTTCTTC. Its translation: CASSLSGHFNNEQFF. J is TRBJ2-1 and V is TRBV28; the D gene is possibly TRBD1 (6 bases). The CDR3 is 15 amino acids. Germline values: CDR1 MDHEN, CDR2 SYDVKM. Between the trimmed V and J ends, which lost 1 base and 5 bases, there was a span of 12 bases.